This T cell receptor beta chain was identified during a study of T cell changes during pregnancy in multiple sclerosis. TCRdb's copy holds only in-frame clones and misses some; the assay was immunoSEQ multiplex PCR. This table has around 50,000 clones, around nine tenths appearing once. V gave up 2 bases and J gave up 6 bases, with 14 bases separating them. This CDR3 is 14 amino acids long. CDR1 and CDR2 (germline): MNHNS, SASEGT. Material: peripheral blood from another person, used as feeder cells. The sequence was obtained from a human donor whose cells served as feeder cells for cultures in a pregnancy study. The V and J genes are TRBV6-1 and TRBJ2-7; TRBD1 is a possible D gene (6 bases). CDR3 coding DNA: TGTGCCAGCAGTGAACTCGGACAGTTGCGCGAGCAGTACTTC. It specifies CASSELGQLREQYF.